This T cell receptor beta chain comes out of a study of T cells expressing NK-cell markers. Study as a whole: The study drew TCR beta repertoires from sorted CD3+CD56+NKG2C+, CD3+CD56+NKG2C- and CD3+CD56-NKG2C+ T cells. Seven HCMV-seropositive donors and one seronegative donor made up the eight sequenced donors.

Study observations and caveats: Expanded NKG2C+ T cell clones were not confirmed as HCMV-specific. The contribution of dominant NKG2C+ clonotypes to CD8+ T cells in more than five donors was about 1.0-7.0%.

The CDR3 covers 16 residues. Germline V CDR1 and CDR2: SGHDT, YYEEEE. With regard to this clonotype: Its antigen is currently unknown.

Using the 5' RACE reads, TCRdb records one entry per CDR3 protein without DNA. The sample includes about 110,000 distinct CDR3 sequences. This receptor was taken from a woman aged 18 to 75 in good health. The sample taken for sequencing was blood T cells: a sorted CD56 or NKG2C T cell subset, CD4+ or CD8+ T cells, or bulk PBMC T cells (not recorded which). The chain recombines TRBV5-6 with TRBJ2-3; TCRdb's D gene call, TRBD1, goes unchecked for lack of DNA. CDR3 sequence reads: CASSLDLTGVGDTQYF.